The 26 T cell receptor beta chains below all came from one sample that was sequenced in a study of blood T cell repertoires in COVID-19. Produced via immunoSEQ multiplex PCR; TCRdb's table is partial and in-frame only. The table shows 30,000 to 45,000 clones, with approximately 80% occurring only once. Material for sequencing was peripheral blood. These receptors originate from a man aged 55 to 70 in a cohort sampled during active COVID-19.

CDR3 nucleotides: TGTGCCAGCAATGGAGACACCGGGGAGCTGTTTTTT. Protein sequence: CASNGDTGELFF. The rearrangement uses TRBV28 and TRBJ2-2; D gene ambiguous. Germline CDR1 and CDR2: MDHEN and SYDVKM. The V end was cut by 7 bases, the J end by 3 bases, with 6 bases between. The CDR3 has 12 residues.

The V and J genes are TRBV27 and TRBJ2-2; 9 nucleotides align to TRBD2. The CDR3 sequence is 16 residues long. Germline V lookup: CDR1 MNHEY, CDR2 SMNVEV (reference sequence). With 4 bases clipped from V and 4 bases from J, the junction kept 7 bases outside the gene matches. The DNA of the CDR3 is TGTGCCAGCAGTTATTCCGGGACTAGCAGCACCGGGGAGCTGTTTTTT. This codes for CASSYSGTSSTGELFF.

CDR3 residues: CASSYSSGDPSPLHF. In DNA, the CDR3 is TGTGCCAGCAGTTACTCGTCAGGGGACCCTTCACCCCTCCACTTT. This chain links TRBV6-5 with TRBJ1-6; D might be TRBD1 (6 bases). V was clipped by 0 bases and J by 9 bases, with 12 bases between them. The CDR3 sequence is 15 residues long. Germline CDR1 is MNHEY and CDR2 is SVGAGI.

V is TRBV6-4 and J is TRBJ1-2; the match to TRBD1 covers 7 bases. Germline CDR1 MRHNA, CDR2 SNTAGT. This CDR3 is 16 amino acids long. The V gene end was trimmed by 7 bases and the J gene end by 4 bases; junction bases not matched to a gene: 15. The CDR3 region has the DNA TGTGCCAGCACTTACAGGGGCCCGAACTTAATCTATGGCTACACCTTC. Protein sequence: CASTYRGPNLIYGYTF.

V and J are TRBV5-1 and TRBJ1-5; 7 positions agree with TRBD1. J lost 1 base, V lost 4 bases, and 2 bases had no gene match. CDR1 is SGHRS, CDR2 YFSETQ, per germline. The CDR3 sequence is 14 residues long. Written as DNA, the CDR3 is TGCGCCAGCAGCGAGGGGGCCAGCAATCAGCCCCAGCATTTT. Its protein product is CASSEGASNQPQHF.

The CDR3 sequence: CASRLAGGNNEQFF. CDR3 DNA sequence: TGTGCCAGCAGACTAGCGGGGGGGAACAATGAGCAGTTCTTC. This sequence joins TRBV7-2 and TRBJ2-1; 13 nucleotides match TRBD2. Germline CDR1 and CDR2: SGHTA and FQGNSA. V shed 6 bases and J 5 bases; nucleotides not matched to a gene: 1. The CDR3 is made up of 14 amino acids.

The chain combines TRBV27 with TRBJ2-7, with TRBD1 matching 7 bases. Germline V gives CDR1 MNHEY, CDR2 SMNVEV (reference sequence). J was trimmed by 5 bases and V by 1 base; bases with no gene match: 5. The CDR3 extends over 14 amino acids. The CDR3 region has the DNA TGTGCCAGCAGTTTATTGGGACAGTATGACGAGCAGTACTTC. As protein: CASSLLGQYDEQYF.

The CDR3 nucleotides read TGTGCCACCAGTTTCGGGGGGACCCAGTACTTC. It encodes CATSFGGTQYF. This sequence joins TRBV24-1 and TRBJ2-5; D is perhaps TRBD2 (6 bases). Trimming took off 6 bases at V and 7 bases at J, with 8 bases between the two ends. CDR1 is KGHDR and CDR2 is SFDVKD in the germline V gene. The CDR3 length is 11 residues.

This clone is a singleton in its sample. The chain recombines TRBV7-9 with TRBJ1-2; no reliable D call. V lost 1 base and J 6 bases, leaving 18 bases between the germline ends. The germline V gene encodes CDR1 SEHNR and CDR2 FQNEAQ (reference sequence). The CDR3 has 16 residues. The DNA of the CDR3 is TGTGCCAGCAGCTTAGTCTACGACACCCTCGTACATGGCTACACCTTC. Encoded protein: CASSLVYDTLVHGYTF. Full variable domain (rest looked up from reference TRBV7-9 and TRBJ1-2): DTGVSQNPRHKITKRGQNVTFRCDPISEHNRLYWYRQTLGQGPEFLTYFQNEAQLEKSRLLSDRFSAERPKGSFSTLEIQRTEQGDSAMYLCASSLVYDTLVHGYTFGSGTRLTVV.

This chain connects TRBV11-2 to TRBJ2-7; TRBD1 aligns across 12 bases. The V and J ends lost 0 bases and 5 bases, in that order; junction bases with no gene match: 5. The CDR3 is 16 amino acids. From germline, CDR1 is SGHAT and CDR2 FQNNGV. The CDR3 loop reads CASSLDSGTGGNEQYF. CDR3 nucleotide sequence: TGTGCCAGCAGCTTAGACTCCGGGACAGGGGGCAACGAGCAGTACTTC.

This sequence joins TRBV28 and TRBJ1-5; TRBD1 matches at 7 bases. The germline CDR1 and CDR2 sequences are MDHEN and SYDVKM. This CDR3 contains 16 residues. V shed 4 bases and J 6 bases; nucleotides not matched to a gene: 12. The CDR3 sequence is CASSSTTGRYSQPQHF. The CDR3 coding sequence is TGTGCCAGCAGTTCCACGACAGGGCGTTATAGTCAGCCCCAGCATTTT.

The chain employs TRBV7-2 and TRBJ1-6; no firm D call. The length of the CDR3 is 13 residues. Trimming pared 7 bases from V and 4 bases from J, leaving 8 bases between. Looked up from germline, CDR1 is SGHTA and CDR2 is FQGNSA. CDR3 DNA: TGTGCCAGCACCCAACAATATAATTCACCCCTCCACTTT. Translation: CASTQQYNSPLHF.

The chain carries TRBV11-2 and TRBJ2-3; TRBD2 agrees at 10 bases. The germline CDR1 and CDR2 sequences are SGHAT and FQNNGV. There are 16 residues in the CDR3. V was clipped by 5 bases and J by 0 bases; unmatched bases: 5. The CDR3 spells CASSPWTSGSTDTQYF. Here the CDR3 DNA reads TGTGCCAGCAGCCCGTGGACTAGCGGTAGCACAGATACGCAGTATTTT.

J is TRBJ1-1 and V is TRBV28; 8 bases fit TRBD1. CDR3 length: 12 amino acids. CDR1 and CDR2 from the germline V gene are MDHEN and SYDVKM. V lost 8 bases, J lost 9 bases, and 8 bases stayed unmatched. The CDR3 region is CASETYRGKAFF. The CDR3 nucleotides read TGTGCCAGCGAGACTTACAGGGGGAAAGCTTTCTTT.

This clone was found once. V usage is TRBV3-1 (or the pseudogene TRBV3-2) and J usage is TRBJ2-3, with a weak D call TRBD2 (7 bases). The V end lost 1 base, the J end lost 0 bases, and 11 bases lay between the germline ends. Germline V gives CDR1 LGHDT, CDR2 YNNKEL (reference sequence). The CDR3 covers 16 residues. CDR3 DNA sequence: TGTGCCAGCAGCCAAGGGGGGGGCCCGAGCACAGATACGCAGTATTTT. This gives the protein CASSQGGGPSTDTQYF.

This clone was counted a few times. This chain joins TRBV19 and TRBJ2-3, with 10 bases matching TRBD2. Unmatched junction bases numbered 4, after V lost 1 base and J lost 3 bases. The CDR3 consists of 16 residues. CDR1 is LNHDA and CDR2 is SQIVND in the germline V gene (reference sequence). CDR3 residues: CASSIASGSSTDTQYF. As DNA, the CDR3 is TGTGCCAGTAGTATAGCTAGCGGGAGCAGTACAGATACGCAGTATTTT.

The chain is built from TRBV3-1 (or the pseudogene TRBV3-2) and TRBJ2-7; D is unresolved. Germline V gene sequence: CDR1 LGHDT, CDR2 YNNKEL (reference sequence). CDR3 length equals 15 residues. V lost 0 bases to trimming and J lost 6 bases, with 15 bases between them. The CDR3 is CASSQDLRPGGEQYF. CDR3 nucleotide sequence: TGTGCCAGCAGCCAAGATCTTAGGCCCGGCGGCGAGCAGTACTTC.

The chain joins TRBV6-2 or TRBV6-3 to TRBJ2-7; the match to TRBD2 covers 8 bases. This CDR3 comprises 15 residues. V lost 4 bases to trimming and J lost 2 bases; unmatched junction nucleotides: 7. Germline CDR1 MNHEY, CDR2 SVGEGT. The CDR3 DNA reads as TGTGCCAGCAGTTCTAGCGGGCCGGACACCTACGAGCAGTACTTC. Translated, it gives CASSSSGPDTYEQYF.

The CDR3 reads CASSFSGDGYTF. CDR3 nucleotide sequence: TGTGCCAGCAGTTTTTCGGGGGATGGCTACACCTTC. V is TRBV12-3 or TRBV12-4 and J is TRBJ1-2, with D maybe TRBD1 (5 bases). The CDR3 consists of 12 residues. The V end lost 3 bases, the J end lost 6 bases, and 8 bases lay between the germline ends.

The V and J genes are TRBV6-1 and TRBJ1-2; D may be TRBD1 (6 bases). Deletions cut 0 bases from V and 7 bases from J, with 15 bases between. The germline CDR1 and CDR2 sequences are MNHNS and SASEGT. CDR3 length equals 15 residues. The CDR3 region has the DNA TGTGCCAGCAGTGAAGCGCAAGGGGGAGTGGGTGGCTACACCTTC. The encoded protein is CASSEAQGGVGGYTF.

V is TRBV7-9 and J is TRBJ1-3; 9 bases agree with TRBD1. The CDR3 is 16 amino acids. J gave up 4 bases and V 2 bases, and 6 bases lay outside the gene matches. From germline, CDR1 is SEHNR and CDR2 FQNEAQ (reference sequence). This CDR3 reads CASSLQTGGNGNTIYF. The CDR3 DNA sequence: TGTGCCAGCAGCTTACAGACAGGGGGTAACGGAAACACCATATATTTT.

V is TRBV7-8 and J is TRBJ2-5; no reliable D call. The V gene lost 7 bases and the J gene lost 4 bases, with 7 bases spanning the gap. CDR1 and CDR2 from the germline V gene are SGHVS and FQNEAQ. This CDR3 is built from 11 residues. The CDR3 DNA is TGTGCCAGCATGTCGAGAGAGACCCAGTACTTC. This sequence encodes CASMSRETQYF. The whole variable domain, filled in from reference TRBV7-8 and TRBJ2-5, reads GAGVSQSPRYKVAKRGQDVALRCDPISGHVSLFWYQQALGQGPEFLTYFQNEAQLDKSGLPSDRFFAERPEGSVSTLKIQRTQQEDSAVYLCASMSRETQYFGPGTRLLVL.

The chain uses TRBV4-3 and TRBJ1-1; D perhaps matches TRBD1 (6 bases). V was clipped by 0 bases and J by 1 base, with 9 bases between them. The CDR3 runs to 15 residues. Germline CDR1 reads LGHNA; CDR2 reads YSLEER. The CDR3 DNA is TGCGCCAGCAGCCAAGATTGGGGGCGGAACACTGAAGCTTTCTTT. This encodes CASSQDWGRNTEAFF.

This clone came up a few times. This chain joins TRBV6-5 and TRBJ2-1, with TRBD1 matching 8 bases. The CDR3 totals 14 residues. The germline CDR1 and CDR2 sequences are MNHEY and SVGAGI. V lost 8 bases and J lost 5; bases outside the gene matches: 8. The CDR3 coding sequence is TGTGCCAGCGAAAACAGGGGGATCGACAATGAGCAGTTCTTC. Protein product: CASENRGIDNEQFF.

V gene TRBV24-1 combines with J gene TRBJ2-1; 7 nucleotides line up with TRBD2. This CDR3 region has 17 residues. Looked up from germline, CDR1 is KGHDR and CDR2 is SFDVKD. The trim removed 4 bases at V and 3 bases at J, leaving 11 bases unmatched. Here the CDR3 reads CATSDGSGTEFYNEQFF. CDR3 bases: TGTGCCACCAGTGACGGAAGCGGGACTGAGTTCTACAATGAGCAGTTCTTC.

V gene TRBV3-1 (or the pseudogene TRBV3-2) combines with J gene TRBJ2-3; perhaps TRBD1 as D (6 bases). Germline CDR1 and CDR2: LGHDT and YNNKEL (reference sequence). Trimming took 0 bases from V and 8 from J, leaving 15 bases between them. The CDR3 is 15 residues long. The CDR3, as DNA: TGTGCCAGCAGCCAAGAAGAGGGGACACTCGTTACGCAGTATTTT. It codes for CASSQEEGTLVTQYF.